This is a list of T cell receptor beta chains from one sample in a study of shared clonotypes between healthy human individuals. Assay: immunoSEQ multiplex PCR; the TCRdb copy retains only in-frame clones and omits some. This table has about 580,000 clones, roughly 98% appearing once. The sequenced sample was naive CD8+ T cells sorted from blood. These receptors were obtained from a man aged 25-40 years in good health. CDR3s include the opening cysteine and the closing phenylalanine or tryptophan. The D gene is left open where the match is weak.

D,J,length,V,DNA,CDR3
TRBD2,TRBJ2-5,16,TRBV9,TGTGCCAGCAGCAACGGGACTAGCGGGAGTCTTCAGACCCAGTACTTC,CASSNGTSGSLQTQYF
TRBD1,TRBJ2-6,15,TRBV29-1,TGCAGCGCGGACAGGGTTGGGCCTGGGGCCAACGTCCTGACTTTC,CSADRVGPGANVLTF
TRBD2,TRBJ2-1,14,TRBV30,TGTGCCTGGAGCAGCGGGAGCTCCTACAATGAGCAGTTCTTC,CAWSSGSSYNEQFF
TRBD1,TRBJ2-7,12,TRBV10-3,TGTGCCATCAGGTCCAGGGGGAATGAGCAGTACTTC,CAIRSRGNEQYF
-,TRBJ2-1,13,TRBV6-6,TGTGCCAGCAGTTACTCGTCCAGGGATGAGCAGTTCTTC,CASSYSSRDEQFF
-,TRBJ1-1,11,TRBV20-1,TGCAGTGCTAGAGTGGGACGTGAAGCTTTCTTT,CSARVGREAFF
TRBD1,TRBJ2-3,12,TRBV27,TGTGCCAGCAGTCTGGACAGGGATACGCAGTATTTT,CASSLDRDTQYF
-,TRBJ2-1,14,TRBV29-1,TGCAGCGCGGACGCCACCGGCTCCTACAATGAGCAGTTCTTC,CSADATGSYNEQFF
TRBD1,TRBJ2-7,16,TRBV5-1,TGCGCCAGCAGCCTGGGACAGGGAAGGATCTCCTACGAGCAGTACTTC,CASSLGQGRISYEQYF
TRBD2,TRBJ2-1,14,TRBV7-9,TGTGCGGGGTTAGCGGGAGGACTTTACAATGAGCAGTTCTTC,CAGLAGGLYNEQFF
-,TRBJ2-3,15,TRBV19,TGTGCCAGTAGTATCGGTGCAGGACGCACAGATACGCAGTATTTT,CASSIGAGRTDTQYF
-,TRBJ1-5,14,TRBV4-3,TGCGCCAGCAGCCAAGGGGTTCCCAATCAGCCCCAGCATTTT,CASSQGVPNQPQHF
-,TRBJ2-5,13,TRBV27,TGTGCCAGCAGTTTGGACTGGGCGGAGACCCAGTACTTC,CASSLDWAETQYF
-,TRBJ2-1,13,TRBV5-6,TGTGCCAGCAGCCCTGGACAGTACAATGAGCAGTTCTTC,CASSPGQYNEQFF
-,TRBJ1-1,11,TRBV18,TGTGCCAGCTCACCTGGAACAGTAGCTTTCTTT,CASSPGTVAFF
TRBD2,TRBJ2-1,16,TRBV7-9,TGTGCCAGCAGCTTAGTGTCTGCGGGAGAAGGAAATGAGCAGTTCTTC,CASSLVSAGEGNEQFF